The sequence of this T cell receptor beta chain was determined in a study of cytomegalovirus exposure and HLA in healthy donors. The assay was immunoSEQ multiplex PCR, and TCRdb's table has in-frame clones only and misses some. Of about 110,000 clones in the sample, around 89% were seen once. This CDR3 region has 17 residues. J was trimmed by 2 bases and V by 1 base; bases with no gene match: 11. Germline V gene data show CDR1 as SGHVS and CDR2 as FQNEAQ. Concerning this clone itself: What it binds is not known.

It was the approximately 110-subject validation cohort, separate from the roughly 700-subject first cohort, to which the donors belonged. Notes on the study in general: The authors confirmed in vitro that a few CMV-associated chains were specific for CMV antigens. Reportedly, diagnosis of cytomegalovirus status by the classifier showed high specificity and sensitivity. Cytomegalovirus association was listed for about 170 TCR beta chains.

The sequencing sample was made of PBMCs. The TCR sequence derives from a woman younger than 35 in good health and CMV-seropositive. The chain carries TRBV7-8 and TRBJ2-7; 7 positions agree with TRBD2. Written as DNA, the CDR3 is TGTGCCAGCAGCTTAGACCCCGGGGAGGGGAGTGCCTACGAGCAGTACTTC. Translation: CASSLDPGEGSAYEQYF.